The rows below give T cell receptor beta chains drawn from one sample of a study of blood T cell repertoires in COVID-19. Produced via immunoSEQ multiplex PCR; TCRdb's table is partial and in-frame only. The data show about 180,000 clones, over 75% seen once. Material: peripheral blood. These TCRs come from a man aged 40-50 years with active or convalescent COVID-19. The CDR3 runs from the conserved cysteine through the conserved F or W. Expanded clones are given a class, and other clones once, few, many or no size at all.

j_call v_call clone_size cdr3_aa
TRBJ1-1 TRBV15 - CATSRGAEAFF
TRBJ1-2 TRBV11-2 - CASSLARGQGARFSGYTF
TRBJ2-3 TRBV6-5 once CASSYSQRGGRDTQYF
TRBJ1-5 TRBV7-3 once CASSSEPNQPQHF
TRBJ1-6 TRBV6-5 few CASRTQGNRSPLHF
TRBJ2-7 TRBV5-5 - CASSFWTGAYEQYF
TRBJ2-1 TRBV5-4 - CASSLGGLADYNEQFF
TRBJ1-2 TRBV9 - CASSVNSNYGYTF
TRBJ2-3 TRBV11-3 - CASSSRDTNTQYF
TRBJ2-7 TRBV18 once CASSPTRTVSYEQYF
TRBJ1-6 TRBV5-6 - CASSLRDGSYNSPLHF
TRBJ1-6 TRBV30 - CAWSGGTHKPLHF
TRBJ2-3 TRBV7-6 - CATSGGGTDTQYF
TRBJ2-2 TRBV25-1 - CASSEHRDTGELFF
TRBJ2-3 TRBV11-2 few CASSPWTSGTDTQYF